The sequence of this TCR beta chain was determined in a study of T-cell memory formation after mild COVID-19. TCRdb re-called the 5' RACE reads through MiXCR, storing one row per CDR3 protein. Of about 400,000 distinct CDR3 sequences in the sample, roughly 15% were seen once. Sequenced sample: PBMCs or a T cell subset sorted from them (not recorded which). The source of this sequence is a man aged 18 to 30 who had mild COVID-19 (a few samples of this study predate the infection). Cell type and time point are not known.

The CDR3 bases are TGCAGTGCTAGATCAGGGACAGACTCCTACGAGCAGTACTTC. Translation: CSARSGTDSYEQYF. This chain uses TRBV20-1 with TRBJ2-7; 7 positions agree with TRBD1. Germline CDR1 is DFQATT and CDR2 is SNEGSKA (reference sequence). V shed 2 bases, J shed 0 bases, and the junction held 4 bases outside the gene matches. The CDR3 runs to 14 residues.